This TCR beta chain was obtained from a study of T cells in Graves' hyperthyroidism and ophthalmopathy. Study-wide context: The authors collected peripheral blood at initial diagnosis, before any treatment.

This clonotype was counted ten times or more. Amplification of TCR beta CDR3 regions was performed using RNA transcripts as template. The HTBI primer set served for first-round RT-PCR of the TCR CDR3. TCRdb used MiXCR to reprocess the multiplex PCR reads, holding one entry per CDR3 protein. The sample contains 500,000 to 750,000 distinct CDR3 sequences, 12% to 15% of which appear only once. The CDR3 loop spans 11 amino acids. CDR1 GTSNPN and CDR2 SVGIG come from the germline V gene (reference sequence). V was clipped by 3 bases and J by 13 bases, with 15 bases between them. Diagnoses used clinical symptoms, serum thyroxine and TRAb, thyroid ultrasound and orbital computed tomography.

This clonotype originated in a woman aged 18-29 years with Graves' ophthalmopathy. The sample was blood. The chain combines TRBV30 with TRBJ2-5; weak D call: TRBD2 (5 bases). The CDR3 bases are TGTGCCTGGAGCCTCTCGGGGAATTGGTACTTC. Residues: CAWSLSGNWYF.